Each of the 20 T cell receptor beta chains below was sequenced from the same sample in a study of CD8 T cells in ankylosing spondylitis (dated by TCRdb to about 2017). Receptor amplification or capture employed 5' RACE. The reads were generated on an Illumina HiSeq 2500. The public reads were run again by TCRdb, first through fastp at Q25 and then through MiXCR, and only productive beta chains were kept. Rows are unified per CDR3 protein, each entry keeping the most common DNA and genes. Recorded for this sample are about 130,000 distinct CDR3 sequences; more than 6.5% of them occurred a single time. 9% to 15% of the sample comes from the top ten. Sequenced sample: blood, either unsorted or a sorted T cell fraction (not recorded which). Every receptor here comes from a male donor with ankylosing spondylitis or in good health (not recorded which).

This clonotype showed up many times. The rearrangement uses TRBV14 and TRBJ2-1; 15 nucleotides match TRBD2. With 0 bases clipped from V and 3 bases from J, the junction kept 12 bases outside the gene matches. Germline V gene lookup returns CDR1 SGHDN and CDR2 FVKESK. The CDR3 runs to 21 residues. CDR3 sequence: CASSQDPGTSGRRGVYNEQFF. The DNA for the CDR3 is TGTGCCAGCAGCCAAGATCCCGGGACTAGCGGGAGGCGGGGCGTCTACAATGAGCAGTTCTTC. The complete variable domain, with remaining parts taken from reference TRBV14 and TRBJ2-1, reads EAGVTQFPSHSVIEKGQTVTLRCDPISGHDNLYWYRRVMGKEIKFLLHFVKESKQDESGMPNNRFLAERTGGTYSTLKVQPAELEDSGVYFCASSQDPGTSGRRGVYNEQFFGPGTRLTVL.

This clonotype was seen ten or more times. The chain is built from TRBV29-1 and TRBJ1-4; D uncertain. Germline V gene data show CDR1 as SQVTM and CDR2 as ANQGSEA. V was trimmed by 3 bases and J by 8 bases, leaving 10 bases between them. The CDR3 loop spans 12 amino acids. The CDR3 nucleotides read TGCAGCGTTGATTGGCAGGAAGAAAAACTGTTTTTT. Amino acids: CSVDWQEEKLFF.

There are many counts of this clonotype. The chain combines TRBV5-1 with TRBJ2-7; D gene unclear. The CDR3 loop spans 14 amino acids. Germline loops: CDR1 SGHRS, CDR2 YFSETQ. The ends were cut back, 1 base at V and 4 bases at J, with 12 bases in the middle. CDR3 DNA: TGCGCCAGCAGCTTGTCTCAGAGTAGGTACGAGCAGTACTTC. Its protein is CASSLSQSRYEQYF.

In this sample, this clonotype turned up many times. The V and J genes are TRBV7-3 and TRBJ1-2; 9 bases line up with TRBD1. CDR3 length: 15 amino acids. CDR1 SGHTA and CDR2 FQGTGA come from the germline V gene. The V and J ends lost 4 bases and 3 bases, in that order; junction bases with no gene match: 6. CDR3 protein: CASSSSQGADYGYTF. CDR3 DNA: TGTGCCAGCAGCTCCTCACAGGGGGCCGACTATGGCTACACCTTC.

This clonotype appeared many times. The CDR3 loop reads CASTIGGQDEQYF. The DNA of the CDR3 is TGTGCCAGCACCATTGGGGGGCAGGACGAGCAGTACTTC. This sequence joins TRBV12-3 or TRBV12-4 and TRBJ2-7; the D gene could be TRBD1 or TRBD2 (6 bases each). This CDR3 comprises 13 residues. V shed 7 bases and J shed 5 bases, with 15 bases lying between them.

This clonotype was counted at least ten times. The chain carries TRBV25-1 and TRBJ2-7; 11 bases fit TRBD2. The CDR3 length is 16 residues. CDR1 and CDR2 (germline): MGHDK, SYGVNS. V was pared by 8 bases and J by 8 bases, with 17 bases of the junction left unmatched. The CDR3 DNA sequence: TGTGCCAGCTCACACCAATCCGGGACTAGCGGTACCAAGCAGTACTTC. Its protein is CASSHQSGTSGTKQYF.

This clonotype has at least ten counts. The CDR3: CASSVGSAGQYNEQFF. The DNA for the CDR3 is TGTGCCAGCAGCGTAGGGTCGGCGGGGCAATACAATGAGCAGTTCTTC. This sequence joins TRBV9 and TRBJ2-1; the D gene is possibly TRBD2 (6 bases). V was shortened by 0 bases and J by 4 bases, with 14 bases between the two germline ends. Germline CDR1 reads SGDLS; CDR2 reads YYNGEE. The CDR3 length is 16 residues.

This clonotype has at least ten counts. The chain combines TRBV3-1 with TRBJ2-2; no clear D gene. Trimming pared 10 bases from V and 7 bases from J, leaving 16 bases between. CDR3 length equals 13 residues. Germline CDR1 LGHDT, CDR2 YNNKEL (reference sequence). DNA for the CDR3: TGTGCCACCAGTCGGGCTCAACGCGGGGAGCTGTTTTTT. It codes for CATSRAQRGELFF.

Many counts were recorded for this clonotype. The chain carries TRBV18 and TRBJ2-1; 8 nucleotides line up with TRBD1. Per the germline V gene, CDR1 is KGHSH and CDR2 is LQKENI. This CDR3 has 15 residues. Unmatched junction bases numbered 14, after V lost 6 bases and J lost 10 bases. This CDR3 reads CASSLGQGHSSEQFF. CDR3 nucleotides: TGTGCCAGCTCCCTTGGACAGGGACATTCCTCCGAGCAGTTCTTC.

The rearrangement joins TRBV18 to TRBJ2-2, with TRBD2 identical over 7 bases. Losses at the gene ends were 6 bases for V and 3 bases for J; bases not matched to a gene: 10. The CDR3 consists of 16 residues. Germline CDR1 reads KGHSH; CDR2 reads LQKENI. In DNA form, the CDR3 reads TGTGCCAGCTCCGCCTTATCTAGCGGATACACCGGGGAGCTGTTTTTT. Its translation is CASSALSSGYTGELFF.

This clonotype has a count of ten or more. The chain uses TRBV19 and TRBJ1-1; maybe TRBD1 (6 bases). Per the germline V gene, CDR1 is LNHDA and CDR2 is SQIVND (reference sequence). V was shortened by 5 bases and J by 7 bases, with 17 bases between the two germline ends. The CDR3 contains 14 residues. As DNA, the CDR3 is TGTGCCAGTAGTCATTTCGACGGGGGCGGTGAAGCTTTCTTT. It translates to CASSHFDGGGEAFF.

This chain connects TRBV29-1 to TRBJ2-1; D is undetermined. The CDR3 has 12 residues. V was trimmed by 5 bases and J by 6 bases, leaving 11 bases between them. Germline V gene sequence: CDR1 SQVTM, CDR2 ANQGSEA. The CDR3 sequence is CSVSTEVNEQFF. The CDR3 DNA sequence: TGCAGCGTTTCTACAGAGGTCAATGAGCAGTTCTTC.

This clonotype has ten or more counts. The chain links TRBV5-1 to TRBJ2-3, with D hard to call. The CDR3 has 14 residues. Germline loops: CDR1 SGHRS, CDR2 YFSETQ. Trimming cost V 1 base and J 3 bases, with 9 bases left between them. DNA for the CDR3: TGCGCCAGCAGCTTGTCCCCCCGGACAGATACGCAGTATTTT. It translates to CASSLSPRTDTQYF.

This clonotype was seen repeatedly, ten times or more. The gene calls are TRBV4-2 and TRBJ2-1, with 8 bases matching TRBD2. CDR1 and CDR2 from the germline V gene are LGHNA and YNFKEQ. J was trimmed by 5 bases and V by 2 bases; bases with no gene match: 8. The length of the CDR3 is 16 residues. The CDR3, as DNA: TGTGCCAGCAGCCAATATACTAGCGGCAGTGACAATGAGCAGTTCTTC. Translation gives CASSQYTSGSDNEQFF.

V is TRBV5-1 and J is TRBJ1-4; no reliable D call. V lost 4 bases, J lost 0 bases, and 10 bases lay in between. The CDR3 is 15 residues long. Germline V gene data show CDR1 as SGHRS and CDR2 as YFSETQ. For the CDR3, the DNA is TGCGCCAGCAGCGTTAGCCCTGCAACTAATGAAAAACTGTTTTTT. It codes for CASSVSPATNEKLFF.

This clonotype was seen many times. The gene calls are TRBV20-1 and TRBJ2-5; tentative D call: TRBD2 (6 bases). The CDR3 is 16 residues long. Germline V gene data show CDR1 as DFQATT and CDR2 as SNEGSKA (reference sequence). V lost 6 bases to trimming and J lost 2 bases, with 22 bases between them. The CDR3 is CSAGDLTGGIQETQYF. For the CDR3, the DNA is TGCAGTGCCGGGGACCTCACCGGGGGAATACAAGAGACCCAGTACTTC.

This rearrangement joins TRBV7-2 to TRBJ2-1, with no clear D. CDR1 SGHTA and CDR2 FQGNSA come from the germline V gene. The CDR3 spans 12 residues. The V gene lost 1 base and the J gene lost 7 bases, with 5 bases spanning the gap. CDR3 region: CASSLDMNEQFF. Written as DNA, the CDR3 is TGTGCCAGCAGCTTAGATATGAATGAGCAGTTCTTC. Filled out from reference TRBV7-2 and TRBJ2-1, the complete variable domain reads GAGVSQSPSNKVTEKGKDVELRCDPISGHTALYWYRQSLGQGLEFLIYFQGNSAPDKSGLPSDRFSAERTGGSVSTLTIQRTQQEDSAVYLCASSLDMNEQFFGPGTRLTVL.

This clonotype came up many times. The chain couples TRBV7-2 to TRBJ2-5; TRBD2 matches 11 bases. Unmatched junction bases numbered 8, after V lost 4 bases and J lost 4 bases. The germline V gene encodes CDR1 SGHTA and CDR2 FQGNSA. The CDR3 extends over 16 amino acids. The CDR3 DNA is TGTGCCAGCAGCTCGACTTTAGCGGGAGGGGGAGAGACCCAGTACTTC. Protein product: CASSSTLAGGGETQYF.

This clonotype was recorded many times. J is TRBJ2-1 and V is TRBV2; TRBD1 aligns across 7 bases. V shed 5 bases and J 6 bases; nucleotides not matched to a gene: 13. Germline-derived CDR1 and CDR2 are SNHLY and FYNNEI. The CDR3 extends over 16 amino acids. The CDR3 DNA is TGTGCCAGCAGTCGGGCCCATGGGCAGGGGGTCAATGAGCAGTTCTTC. This codes for CASSRAHGQGVNEQFF.

This clonotype was detected many times. This chain links TRBV20-1 with TRBJ1-1; D call uncertain. Germline V gene data show CDR1 as DFQATT and CDR2 as SNEGSKA (reference sequence). With 6 bases removed from V and 1 base from J, the gap between germline ends came to 15 bases. CDR3 length equals 14 residues. CDR3 nucleotide sequence: TGCAGTGCGATCGGTGCTCTCGGGAACACTGAAGCTTTCTTT. Its protein is CSAIGALGNTEAFF.